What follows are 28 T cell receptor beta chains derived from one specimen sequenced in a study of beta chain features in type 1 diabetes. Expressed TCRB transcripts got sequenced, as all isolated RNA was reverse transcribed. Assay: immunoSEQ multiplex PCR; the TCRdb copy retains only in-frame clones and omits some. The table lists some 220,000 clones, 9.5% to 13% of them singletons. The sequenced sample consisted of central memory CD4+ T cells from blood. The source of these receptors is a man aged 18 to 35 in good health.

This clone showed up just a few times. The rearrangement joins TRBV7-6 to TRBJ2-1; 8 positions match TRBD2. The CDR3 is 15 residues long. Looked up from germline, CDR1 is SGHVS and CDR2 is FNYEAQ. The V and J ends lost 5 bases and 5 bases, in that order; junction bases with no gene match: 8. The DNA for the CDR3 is TGTGCCAGCAGCCGCGGGGGGAGGTTAGACAATGAGCAGTTCTTC. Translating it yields CASSRGGRLDNEQFF.

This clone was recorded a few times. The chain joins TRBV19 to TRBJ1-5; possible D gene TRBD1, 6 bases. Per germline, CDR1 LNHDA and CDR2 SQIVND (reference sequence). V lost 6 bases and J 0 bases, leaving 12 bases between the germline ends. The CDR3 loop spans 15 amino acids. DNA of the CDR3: TGTGCCAGTAGAGCACAGGGCAATAGCAATCAGCCCCAGCATTTT. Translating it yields CASRAQGNSNQPQHF.

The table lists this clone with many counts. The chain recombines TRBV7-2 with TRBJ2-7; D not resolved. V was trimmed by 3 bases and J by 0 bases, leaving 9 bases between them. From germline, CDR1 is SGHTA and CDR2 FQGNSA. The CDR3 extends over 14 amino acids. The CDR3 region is CASSFVASSYEQYF. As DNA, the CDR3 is TGTGCCAGCAGCTTCGTGGCGAGCTCCTACGAGCAGTACTTC.

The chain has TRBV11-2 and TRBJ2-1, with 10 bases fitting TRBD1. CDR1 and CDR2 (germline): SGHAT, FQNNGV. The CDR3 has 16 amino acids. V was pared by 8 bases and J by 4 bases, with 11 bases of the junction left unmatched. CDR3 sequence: CASRDIRGQGYNEQFF. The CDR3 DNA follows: TGTGCCAGCCGGGATATCCGGGGACAGGGGTACAATGAGCAGTTCTTC.

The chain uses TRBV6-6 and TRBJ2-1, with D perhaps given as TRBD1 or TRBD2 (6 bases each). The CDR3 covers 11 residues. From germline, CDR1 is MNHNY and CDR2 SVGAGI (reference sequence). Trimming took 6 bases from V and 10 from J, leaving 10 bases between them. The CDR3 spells CASSRGQEQFF. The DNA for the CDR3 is TGTGCCAGCAGCCGGGGGCAGGAGCAGTTCTTC.

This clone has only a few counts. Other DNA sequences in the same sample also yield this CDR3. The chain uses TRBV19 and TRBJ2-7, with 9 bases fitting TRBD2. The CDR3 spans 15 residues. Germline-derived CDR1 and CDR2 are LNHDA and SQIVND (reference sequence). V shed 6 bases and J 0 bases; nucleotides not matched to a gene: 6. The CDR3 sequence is CASRKAGGSSYEQYF. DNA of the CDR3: TGTGCCAGTAGGAAAGCGGGAGGATCCTCCTACGAGCAGTACTTC.

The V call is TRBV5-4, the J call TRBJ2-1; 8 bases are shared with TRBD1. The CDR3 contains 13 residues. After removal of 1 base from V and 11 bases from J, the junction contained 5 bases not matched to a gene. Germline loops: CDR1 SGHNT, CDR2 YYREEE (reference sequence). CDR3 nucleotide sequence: TGTGCCAGCAGCTTGTCGGACAGGGAAAAGCAGTTCTTC. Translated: CASSLSDREKQFF.

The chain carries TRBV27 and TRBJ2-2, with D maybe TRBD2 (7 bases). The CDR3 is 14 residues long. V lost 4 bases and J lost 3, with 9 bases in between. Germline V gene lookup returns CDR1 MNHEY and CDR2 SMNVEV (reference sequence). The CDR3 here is CASSWGGYTGELFF. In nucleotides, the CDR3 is TGTGCCAGCAGTTGGGGGGGCTACACCGGGGAGCTGTTTTTT.

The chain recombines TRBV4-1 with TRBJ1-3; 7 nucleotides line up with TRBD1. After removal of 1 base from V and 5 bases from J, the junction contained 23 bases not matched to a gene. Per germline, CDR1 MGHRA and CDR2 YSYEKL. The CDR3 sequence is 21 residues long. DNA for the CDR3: TGCGCCAGCAGCCAAGTAATCCTTCCGTTTAATCTAGGACAGGATCGAAACACCATATATTTT. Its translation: CASSQVILPFNLGQDRNTIYF.

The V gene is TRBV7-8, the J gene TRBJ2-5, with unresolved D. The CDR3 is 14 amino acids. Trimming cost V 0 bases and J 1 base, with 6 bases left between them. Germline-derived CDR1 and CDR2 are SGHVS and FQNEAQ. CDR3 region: CASSLAYTQETQYF. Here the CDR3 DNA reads TGTGCCAGCAGCTTAGCGTACACCCAAGAGACCCAGTACTTC. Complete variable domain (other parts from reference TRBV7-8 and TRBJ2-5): GAGVSQSPRYKVAKRGQDVALRCDPISGHVSLFWYQQALGQGPEFLTYFQNEAQLDKSGLPSDRFFAERPEGSVSTLKIQRTQQEDSAVYLCASSLAYTQETQYFGPGTRLLVL.

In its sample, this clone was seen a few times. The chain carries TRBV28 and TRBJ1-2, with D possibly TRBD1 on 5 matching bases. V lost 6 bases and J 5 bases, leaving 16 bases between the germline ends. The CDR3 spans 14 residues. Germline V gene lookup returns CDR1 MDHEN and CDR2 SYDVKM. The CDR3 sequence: CASRPLTAVYGYTF. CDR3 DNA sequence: TGTGCCAGCAGGCCCCTGACAGCCGTTTATGGCTACACCTTC.

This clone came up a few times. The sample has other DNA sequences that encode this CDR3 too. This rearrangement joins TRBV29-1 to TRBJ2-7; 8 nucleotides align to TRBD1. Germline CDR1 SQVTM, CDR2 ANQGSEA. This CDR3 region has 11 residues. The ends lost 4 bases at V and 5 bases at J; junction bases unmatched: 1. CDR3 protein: CSVATGDEQYF. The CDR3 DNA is TGCAGCGTTGCGACAGGGGACGAGCAGTACTTC.

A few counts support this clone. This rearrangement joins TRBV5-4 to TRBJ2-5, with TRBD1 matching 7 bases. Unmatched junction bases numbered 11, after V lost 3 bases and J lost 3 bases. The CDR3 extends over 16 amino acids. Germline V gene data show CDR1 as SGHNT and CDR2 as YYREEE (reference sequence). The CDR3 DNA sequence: TGTGCCAGCAGCTGGTCAACCGGGACAGCGAAAGAGACCCAGTACTTC. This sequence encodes CASSWSTGTAKETQYF.

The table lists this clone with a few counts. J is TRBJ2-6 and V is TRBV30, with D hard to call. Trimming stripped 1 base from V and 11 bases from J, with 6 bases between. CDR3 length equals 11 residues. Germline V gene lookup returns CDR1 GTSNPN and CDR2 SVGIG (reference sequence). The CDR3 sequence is CAWSGSYVLTF. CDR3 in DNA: TGTGCCTGGAGTGGAAGCTACGTCCTGACTTTC.

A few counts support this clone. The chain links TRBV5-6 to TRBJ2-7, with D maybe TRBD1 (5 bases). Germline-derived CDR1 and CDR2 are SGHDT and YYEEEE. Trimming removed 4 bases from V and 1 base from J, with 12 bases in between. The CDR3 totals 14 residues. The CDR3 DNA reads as TGTGCCAGCAGCATTCCTGACAGTTCCTACGAGCAGTACTTC. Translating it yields CASSIPDSSYEQYF.

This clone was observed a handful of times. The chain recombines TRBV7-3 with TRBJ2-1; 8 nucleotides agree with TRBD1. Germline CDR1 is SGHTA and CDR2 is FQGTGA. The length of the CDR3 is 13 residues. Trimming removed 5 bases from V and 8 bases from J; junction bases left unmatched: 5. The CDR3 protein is CASSPTGEDEQFF. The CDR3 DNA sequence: TGTGCCAGCAGCCCGACAGGGGAGGATGAGCAGTTCTTC.

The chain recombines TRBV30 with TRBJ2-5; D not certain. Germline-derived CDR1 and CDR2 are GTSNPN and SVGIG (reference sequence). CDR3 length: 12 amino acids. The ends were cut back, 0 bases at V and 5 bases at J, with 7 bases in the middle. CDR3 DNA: TGTGCCTGGAGTGTTGGGTGGGAGACCCAGTACTTC. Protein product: CAWSVGWETQYF.

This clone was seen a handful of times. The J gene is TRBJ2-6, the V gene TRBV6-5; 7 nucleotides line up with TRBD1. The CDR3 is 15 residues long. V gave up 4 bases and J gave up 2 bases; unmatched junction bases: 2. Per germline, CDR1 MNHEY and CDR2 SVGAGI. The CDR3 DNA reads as TGTGCCAGCAGTTCCGGACAGGCTGGGGCCAACGTCCTGACTTTC. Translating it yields CASSSGQAGANVLTF.

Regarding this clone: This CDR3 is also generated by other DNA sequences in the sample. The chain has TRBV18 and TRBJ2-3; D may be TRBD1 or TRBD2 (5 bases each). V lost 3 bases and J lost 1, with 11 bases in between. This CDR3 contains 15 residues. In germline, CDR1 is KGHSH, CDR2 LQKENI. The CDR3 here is CASSPNRGGTDTQYF. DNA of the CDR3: TGTGCCAGCTCACCCAATCGAGGGGGCACAGATACGCAGTATTTT.

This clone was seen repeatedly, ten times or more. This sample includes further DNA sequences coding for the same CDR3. The CDR3 DNA is TGCGCCAGCAGCTCGACTAGCGGAGACACAGATACGCAGTATTTT. Translating gives CASSSTSGDTDTQYF. The rearrangement joins TRBV5-1 to TRBJ2-3; the match to TRBD2 covers 9 bases. Germline CDR1 SGHRS, CDR2 YFSETQ. With 3 bases clipped from V and 2 bases from J, the junction kept 4 bases outside the gene matches. CDR3 length: 15 residues.

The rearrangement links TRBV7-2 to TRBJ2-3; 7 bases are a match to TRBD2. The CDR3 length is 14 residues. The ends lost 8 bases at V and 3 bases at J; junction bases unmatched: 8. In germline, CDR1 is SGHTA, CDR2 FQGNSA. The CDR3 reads CASGHSSGTDTQYF. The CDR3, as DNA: TGTGCCAGCGGACACTCTAGCGGTACAGATACGCAGTATTTT.

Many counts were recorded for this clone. This CDR3 is CASSHTGGGPFSEQFF. The CDR3 DNA reads as TGTGCCAGCAGCCACACAGGGGGAGGACCCTTTAGTGAGCAGTTCTTC. The chain couples TRBV14 to TRBJ2-1; TRBD1 matches at 8 bases. With V trimmed by 3 bases and J by 9 bases, 13 bases remained unmatched. The CDR3 length is 16 residues. Per the germline V gene, CDR1 is SGHDN and CDR2 is FVKESK.

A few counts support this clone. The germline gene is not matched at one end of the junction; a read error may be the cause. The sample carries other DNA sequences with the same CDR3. CDR3 sequence (DNA): TGTGCCAGCAGCCAAGATCATACAGACACCGGGGAGCTGTTTTTT. Amino acid sequence: CASSQDHTDTGELFF. This rearrangement joins TRBV4-1 to TRBJ2-2; D unclear. In germline, CDR1 is MGHRA, CDR2 YSYEKL. The CDR3 loop spans 15 amino acids.

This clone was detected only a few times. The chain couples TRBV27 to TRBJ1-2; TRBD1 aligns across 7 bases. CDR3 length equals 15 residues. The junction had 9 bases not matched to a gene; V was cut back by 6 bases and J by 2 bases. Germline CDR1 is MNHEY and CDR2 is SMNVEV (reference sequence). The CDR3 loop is CASSPKQGWNYGYTF. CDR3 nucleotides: TGTGCCAGCAGCCCTAAACAGGGGTGGAACTATGGCTACACCTTC.

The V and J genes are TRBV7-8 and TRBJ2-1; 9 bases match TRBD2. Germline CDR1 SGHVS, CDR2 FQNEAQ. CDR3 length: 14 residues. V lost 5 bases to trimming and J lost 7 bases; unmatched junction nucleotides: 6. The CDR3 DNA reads TGTGCCAGCAGCCCATTAGCGGGAGTTAATGAGCAGTTCTTC. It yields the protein CASSPLAGVNEQFF.

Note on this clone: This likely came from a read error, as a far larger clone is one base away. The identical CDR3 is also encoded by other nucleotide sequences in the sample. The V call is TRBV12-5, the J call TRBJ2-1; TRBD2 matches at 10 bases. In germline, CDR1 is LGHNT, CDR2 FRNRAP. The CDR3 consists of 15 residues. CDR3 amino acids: CASGLGGLAKNEQFF. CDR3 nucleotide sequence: TGTGCTAGTGGGTTGGGGGGACTAGCGAAGAATGAGCAGTTCTTC.

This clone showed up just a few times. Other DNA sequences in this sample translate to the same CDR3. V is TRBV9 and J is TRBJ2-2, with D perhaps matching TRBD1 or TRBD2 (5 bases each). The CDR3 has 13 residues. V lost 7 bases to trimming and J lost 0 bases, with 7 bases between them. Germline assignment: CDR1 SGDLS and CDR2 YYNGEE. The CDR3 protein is CASGTANTGELFF. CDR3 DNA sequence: TGTGCCAGCGGGACCGCGAACACCGGGGAGCTGTTTTTT.

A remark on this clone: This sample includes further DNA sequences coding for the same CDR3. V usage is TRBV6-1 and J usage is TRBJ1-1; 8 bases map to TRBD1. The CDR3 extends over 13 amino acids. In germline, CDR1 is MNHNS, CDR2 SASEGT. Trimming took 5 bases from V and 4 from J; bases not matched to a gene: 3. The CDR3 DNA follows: TGTGCCAGCAGTTCCAGGGGGCTCACTGAAGCTTTCTTT. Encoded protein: CASSSRGLTEAFF.